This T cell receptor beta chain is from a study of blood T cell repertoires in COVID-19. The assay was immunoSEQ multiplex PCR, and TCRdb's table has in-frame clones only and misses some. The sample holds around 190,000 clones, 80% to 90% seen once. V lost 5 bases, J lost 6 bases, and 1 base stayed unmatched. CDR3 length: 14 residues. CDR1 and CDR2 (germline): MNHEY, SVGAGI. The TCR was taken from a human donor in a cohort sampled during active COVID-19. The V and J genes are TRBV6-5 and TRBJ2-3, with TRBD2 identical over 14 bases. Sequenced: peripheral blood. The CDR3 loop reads CASSRTSGRDTQYF. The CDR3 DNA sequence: TGTGCCAGCAGTCGGACTAGCGGGAGGGATACGCAGTATTTT.